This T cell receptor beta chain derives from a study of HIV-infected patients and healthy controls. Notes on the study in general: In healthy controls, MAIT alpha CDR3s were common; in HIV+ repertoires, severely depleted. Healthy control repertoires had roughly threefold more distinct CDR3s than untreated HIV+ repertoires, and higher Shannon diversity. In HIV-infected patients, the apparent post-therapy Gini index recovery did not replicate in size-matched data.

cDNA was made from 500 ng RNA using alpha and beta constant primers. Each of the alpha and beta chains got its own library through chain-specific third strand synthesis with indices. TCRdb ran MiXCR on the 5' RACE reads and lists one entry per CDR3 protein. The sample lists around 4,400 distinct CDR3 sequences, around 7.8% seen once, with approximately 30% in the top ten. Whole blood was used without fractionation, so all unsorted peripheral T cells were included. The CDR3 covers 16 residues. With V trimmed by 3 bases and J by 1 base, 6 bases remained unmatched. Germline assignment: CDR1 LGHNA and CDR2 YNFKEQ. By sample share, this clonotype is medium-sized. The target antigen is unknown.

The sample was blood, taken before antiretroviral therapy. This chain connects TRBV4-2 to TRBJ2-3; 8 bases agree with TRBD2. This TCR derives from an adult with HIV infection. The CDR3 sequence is CASSHGRERGTDTQYF. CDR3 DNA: TGTGCCAGCAGCCACGGGAGGGAGAGGGGCACAGATACGCAGTATTTT.